A single sample gave rise to the 7 T cell receptor beta chains below, sequenced in a study of T-cell memory formation after mild COVID-19. From the 5' RACE reads, TCRdb called clonotypes with MiXCR, one entry per CDR3 protein. The repertoire holds roughly 600,000 distinct CDR3 sequences, about 20% seen once, with around 12% in the top ten. Sequencing was carried out using PBMCs or a T cell subset sorted from them (not recorded which). All receptors derive from an adult woman who had mild COVID-19 (a few samples of this study predate the infection). Cell type and time point are not known.

This clonotype showed up many times. The genes are TRBV12-3 or TRBV12-4 and TRBJ1-1; no reliable D call. V lost 5 bases to trimming and J lost 0 bases, with 10 bases between them. The CDR3 consists of 14 residues. This chain's CDR3 is CASSPGLLNTEAFF. The CDR3 nucleotides read TGTGCCAGCAGTCCCGGTCTCTTGAACACTGAAGCTTTCTTT.

This clonotype was recorded a few times. The chain employs TRBV19 and TRBJ2-7; 10 positions agree with TRBD2. J lost 0 bases, V lost 5 bases, and 4 bases had no gene match. The CDR3 spans 15 residues. CDR1 is LNHDA, CDR2 SQIVND, per germline (reference sequence). The CDR3 DNA follows: TGTGCCAGTAGTGTACTAGCGGGGTTCTCCTACGAGCAGTACTTC. As protein: CASSVLAGFSYEQYF.

Only a few counts were recorded for this clonotype. This rearrangement joins TRBV6-2 or TRBV6-3 to TRBJ1-1, with TRBD1 identical over 7 bases. Germline values: CDR1 MNHEY, CDR2 SVGEGT. V gave up 8 bases and J gave up 0 bases; unmatched junction bases: 9. The CDR3 contains 15 residues. Here the CDR3 DNA reads TGTGCCAGCCACCGATGGACAGGATTGAACACTGAAGCTTTCTTT. Translating it yields CASHRWTGLNTEAFF.

There are a few counts of this clonotype. V is TRBV24-1 and J is TRBJ2-2; D gene uncertain. V was shortened by 4 bases and J by 7 bases, with 3 bases between the two germline ends. The CDR3 totals 11 residues. In germline, CDR1 is KGHDR, CDR2 SFDVKD. The CDR3 nucleotides are TGTGCCACCAGTGAGAACGGGGAGCTGTTTTTT. Protein sequence: CATSENGELFF.

There are many counts of this clonotype. V usage is TRBV18 and J usage is TRBJ2-5; D gene uncertain. V lost 2 bases and J 4 bases, leaving 8 bases between the germline ends. Looked up from germline, CDR1 is KGHSH and CDR2 is LQKENI. CDR3 size: 13 residues. The CDR3 loop reads CASSPGLSETQYF. The CDR3 DNA sequence: TGTGCCAGCTCACCAGGTCTCTCAGAGACCCAGTACTTC.

V usage is TRBV20-1 and J usage is TRBJ1-1; D ambiguous. The V end lost 6 bases, the J end lost 1 base, and 18 bases lay between the germline ends. Germline V gives CDR1 DFQATT, CDR2 SNEGSKA (reference sequence). This CDR3 region has 15 residues. The CDR3 bases are TGCAGTGCATCACCCGATTGGGAGGCGAACACTGAAGCTTTCTTT. Its translation is CSASPDWEANTEAFF.

This clonotype was seen at least ten times. The chain joins TRBV5-1 to TRBJ1-1, with 9 bases that match TRBD1. Germline CDR1 is SGHRS and CDR2 is YFSETQ. The junction had 2 bases not matched to a gene; V was cut back by 4 bases and J by 4 bases. This CDR3 region has 13 residues. CDR3 DNA sequence: TGCGCCAGCAGCGAGACAGGGGGCACTGAAGCTTTCTTT. Encoded protein: CASSETGGTEAFF.